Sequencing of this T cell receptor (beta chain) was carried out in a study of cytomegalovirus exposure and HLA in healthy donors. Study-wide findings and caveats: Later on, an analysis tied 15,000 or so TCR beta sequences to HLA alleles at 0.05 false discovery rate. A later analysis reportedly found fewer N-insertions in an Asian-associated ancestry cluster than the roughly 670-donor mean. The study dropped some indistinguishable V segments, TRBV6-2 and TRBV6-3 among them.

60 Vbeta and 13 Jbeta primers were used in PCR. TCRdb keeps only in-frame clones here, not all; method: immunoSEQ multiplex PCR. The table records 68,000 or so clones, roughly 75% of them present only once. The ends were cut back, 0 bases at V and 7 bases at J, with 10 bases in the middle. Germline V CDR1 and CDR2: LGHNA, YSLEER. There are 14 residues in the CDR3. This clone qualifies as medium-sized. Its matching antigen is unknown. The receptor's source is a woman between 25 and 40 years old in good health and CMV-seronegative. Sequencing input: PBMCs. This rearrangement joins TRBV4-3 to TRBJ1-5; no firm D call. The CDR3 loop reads CASSQDRWRQPQHF. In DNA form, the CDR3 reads TGCGCCAGCAGCCAAGATCGGTGGCGGCAGCCCCAGCATTTT.